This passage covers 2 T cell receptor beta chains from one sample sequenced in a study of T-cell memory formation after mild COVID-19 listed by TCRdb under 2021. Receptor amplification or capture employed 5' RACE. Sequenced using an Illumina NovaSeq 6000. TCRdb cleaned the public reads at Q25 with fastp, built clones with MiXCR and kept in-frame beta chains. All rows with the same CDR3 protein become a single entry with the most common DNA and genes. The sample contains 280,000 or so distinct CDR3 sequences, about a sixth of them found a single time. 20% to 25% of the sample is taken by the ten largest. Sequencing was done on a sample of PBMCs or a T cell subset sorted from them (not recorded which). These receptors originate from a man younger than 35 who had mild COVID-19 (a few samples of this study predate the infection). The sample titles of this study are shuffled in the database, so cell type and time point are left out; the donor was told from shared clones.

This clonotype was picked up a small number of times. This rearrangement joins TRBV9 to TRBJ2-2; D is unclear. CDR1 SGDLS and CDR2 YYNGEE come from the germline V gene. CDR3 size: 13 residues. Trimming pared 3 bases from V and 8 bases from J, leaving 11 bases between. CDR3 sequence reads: CASSAGNSGELFF. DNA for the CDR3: TGTGCCAGCAGCGCTGGGAATTCTGGGGAGCTGTTTTTT.

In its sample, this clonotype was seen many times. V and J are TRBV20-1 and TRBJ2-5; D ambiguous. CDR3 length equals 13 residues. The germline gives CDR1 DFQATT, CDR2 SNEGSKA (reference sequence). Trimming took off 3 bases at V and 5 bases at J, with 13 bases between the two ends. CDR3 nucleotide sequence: TGCAGTGCTAGTCTTCCAGATCCGGAGACCCAGTACTTC. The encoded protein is CSASLPDPETQYF.